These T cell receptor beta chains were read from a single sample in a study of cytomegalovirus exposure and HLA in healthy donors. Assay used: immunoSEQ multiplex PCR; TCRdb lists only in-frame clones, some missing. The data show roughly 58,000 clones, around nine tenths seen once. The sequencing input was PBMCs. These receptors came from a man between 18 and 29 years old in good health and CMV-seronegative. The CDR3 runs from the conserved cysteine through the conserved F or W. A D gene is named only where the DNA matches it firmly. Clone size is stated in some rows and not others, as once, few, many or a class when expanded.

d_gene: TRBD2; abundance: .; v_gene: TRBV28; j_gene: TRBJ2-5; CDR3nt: TGTGCCAGCAGTCCCTGGGGGACTAGCGGGAGGGGGCAAGAGACCCAGTACTTC; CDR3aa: CASSPWGTSGRGQETQYF
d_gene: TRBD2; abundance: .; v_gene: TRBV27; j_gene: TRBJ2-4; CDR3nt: TGTGCCAGCAGTGCCTTACTAGCGGGAGGACCGAAAAACATTCAGTACTTC; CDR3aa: CASSALLAGGPKNIQYF
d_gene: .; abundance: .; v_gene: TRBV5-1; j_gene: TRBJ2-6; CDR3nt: TGCGCCAGCAGCTTGCAATACAGGCAGGCCGGGGCCAACGTCCTGACTTTC; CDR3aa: CASSLQYRQAGANVLTF
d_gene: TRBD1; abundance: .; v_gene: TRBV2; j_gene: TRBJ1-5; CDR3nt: TGTGCCAGCAGCGCCGGGACAGGTCTTGGGGAGCCCCAGCATTTT; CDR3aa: CASSAGTGLGEPQHF
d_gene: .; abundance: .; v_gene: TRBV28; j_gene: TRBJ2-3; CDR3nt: TGTGCCAGCAGTCCTCCTCTACCCACAGATACGCAGTATTTT; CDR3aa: CASSPPLPTDTQYF
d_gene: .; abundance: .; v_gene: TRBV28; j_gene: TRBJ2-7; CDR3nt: TGTGCCAGCAGTTTGACATCCTACGAGCAGTACTTC; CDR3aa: CASSLTSYEQYF
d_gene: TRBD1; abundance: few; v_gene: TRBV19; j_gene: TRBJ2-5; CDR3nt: TGTGCCAGTAGTGACCAACAGGGGGCGACGGAGACCCAGTACTTC; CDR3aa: CASSDQQGATETQYF
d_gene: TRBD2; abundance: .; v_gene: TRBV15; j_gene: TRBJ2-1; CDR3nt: TGTGCCACCAGCAGAGATCAGGCGGGAGCGTACAATGAGCAGTTCTTC; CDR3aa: CATSRDQAGAYNEQFF
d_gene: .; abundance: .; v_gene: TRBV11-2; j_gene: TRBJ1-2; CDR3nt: TGTGCCAGCAGCTTAGGGGGGGGGCCTCTGACCGGGGATGGCTACACCTTC; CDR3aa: CASSLGGGPLTGDGYTF
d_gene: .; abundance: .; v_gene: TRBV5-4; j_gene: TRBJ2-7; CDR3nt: TGTGCCAGCAGCGATGGACAGAAAATCTACGAGCAGTACTTC; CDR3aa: CASSDGQKIYEQYF
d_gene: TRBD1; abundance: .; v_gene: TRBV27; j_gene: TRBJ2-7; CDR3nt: TGTGCCAGCATGATAACAGGGGGCGAGCAGTACTTC; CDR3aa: CASMITGGEQYF
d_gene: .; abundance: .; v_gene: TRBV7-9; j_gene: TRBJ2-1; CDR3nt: TGTGCCAGCAGCCCCGCGGGACGCCCTCGCCAGGTCCATGAGCAGTTCTTC; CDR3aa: CASSPAGRPRQVHEQFF
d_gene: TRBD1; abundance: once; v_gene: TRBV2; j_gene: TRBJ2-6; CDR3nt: TGTGCCAGCAGTGAAAAGGGACAGGGGGAAACGGGGGCCAACGTCCTGACTTTC; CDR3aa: CASSEKGQGETGANVLTF
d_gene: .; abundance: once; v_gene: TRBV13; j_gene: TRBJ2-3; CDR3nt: TGTGCCAGCAGCTTTCCTTCCACAGATACGCAGTATTTT; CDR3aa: CASSFPSTDTQYF
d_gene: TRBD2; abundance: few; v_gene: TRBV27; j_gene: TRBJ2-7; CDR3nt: TGTGCCAGCAGTCCCTCCGGACTAGCCCCCGAGCAGTACTTC; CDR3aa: CASSPSGLAPEQYF
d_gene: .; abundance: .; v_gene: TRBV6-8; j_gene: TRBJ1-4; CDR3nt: TGTGCCAGCCGTCTTTTTGAAAAACTGTTTTTT; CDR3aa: CASRLFEKLFF